This TCR beta chain emerged from a study of cytomegalovirus exposure and HLA in healthy donors. For the study at large: The approximately 110 validation repertoires used a platform that matched the one used for the 550 to 800 first-cohort repertoires, as a later analysis reported. Study findings and constraints: Rare TCR sequences predominated, though certain public TCRs were found in many donors. Reportedly, cytomegalovirus status was diagnosed with high sensitivity and specificity.

A note on this clone: Its antigen remains unknown.

Profiled with immunoSEQ multiplex PCR; TCRdb holds only in-frame clones, not every one. Of about 150,000 clones listed, 86% are singletons. Trimming shortened V by 2 bases and J by 1 base, and 11 bases separated the two germline ends. CDR3 size: 15 residues. Germline V gene data show CDR1 as SGHRS and CDR2 as YFSETQ. V usage is TRBV5-1 and J usage is TRBJ2-3; tentative D call: TRBD1 (5 bases). The TCR sequence derives from a young man in good health and CMV-seropositive. Input material: PBMCs. The CDR3 is CASSFGRAGTDTQYF. The DNA of the CDR3 is TGCGCCAGCAGCTTCGGCAGGGCTGGCACAGATACGCAGTATTTT.